Reported below is one T cell receptor beta chain. Per the authors' pipeline: Amplification from reference gene primers served as the basis for estimated nucleated cell counts. Generated by immunoSEQ multiplex PCR, the TCRdb table keeps only in-frame clones and is missing some. D and trimming come from the DNA, and the V and J calls and clone size come from that table. The sample holds 100,000 to 150,000 clones, about 85% seen once. The data belong to a study of blood T cell repertoires in COVID-19. Study summary: Material from acute and convalescent COVID-19 was sourced from the United States, Italy and Spain. T cells, B-cell-depleted T cells, or PBMCs supplied cDNA or gDNA.

The trim removed 0 bases at V and 1 base at J, leaving 1 base unmatched. The CDR3 contains 15 residues. CDR1 MGHRA and CDR2 YSYEKL come from the germline V gene. The TCR sequence derives from a man in his 60s with acute or convalescent COVID-19. V is TRBV4-1 and J is TRBJ2-3; TRBD2 agrees at 7 bases. Input material: peripheral blood. The CDR3 here is CASSQDREGTDTQYF. The CDR3 nucleotides are TGCGCCAGCAGCCAAGACCGGGAGGGCACAGATACGCAGTATTTT.